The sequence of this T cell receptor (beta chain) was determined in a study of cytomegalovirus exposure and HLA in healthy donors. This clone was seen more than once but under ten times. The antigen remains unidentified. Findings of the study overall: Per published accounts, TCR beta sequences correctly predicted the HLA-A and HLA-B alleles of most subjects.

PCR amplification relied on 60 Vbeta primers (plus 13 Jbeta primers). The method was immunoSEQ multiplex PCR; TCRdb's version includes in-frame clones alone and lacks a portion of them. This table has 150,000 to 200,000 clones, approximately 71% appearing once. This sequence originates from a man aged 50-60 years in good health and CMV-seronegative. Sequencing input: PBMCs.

The CDR3 region has the DNA TGCGCCAGCAGCCAAGACCCGGGACAGGGGTCGACTGAAGCTTTCTTT. Translated, it gives CASSQDPGQGSTEAFF. The chain recombines TRBV4-1 with TRBJ1-1; the match to TRBD1 covers 10 bases. Trimming took 0 bases from V and 5 from J; bases not matched to a gene: 6. This CDR3 region has 16 residues. From germline, CDR1 is MGHRA and CDR2 YSYEKL.